This T cell receptor (beta chain) was profiled in a study of OX40 agonist ivuxolimab in advanced cancers. For the study at large: Ivuxolimab, which patients received intravenously every 2 weeks, was dosed at 0.01 to 10 mg/kg. Hepatocellular carcinoma, melanoma, renal cell or head and neck cancer affected the dose-escalation patients. Study conclusions and caveats: Expanded peripheral T-cell antigen specificity went undetermined. Normalized expansion of T-cell clones was also low for some nonresponders.

CDR1 SGHRS and CDR2 YFSETQ come from the germline V gene. CDR3 size: 15 residues. Libraries were prepared by immunoSEQ multiplex PCR; TCRdb keeps only in-frame clonotypes and omits some of them. The table records approximately 26,000 clones, around 79% of them present only once. Remarks on this clone: The antigen is not known. Sequence at one end of the junction differs from germline and may be a read error.

This rearrangement joins TRBV5-1 to TRBJ2-1, with 14 bases that match TRBD2. This receptor was identified in an adult with an advanced solid tumor such as melanoma, head and neck, liver or kidney cancer. The sample here was CD4+ or CD8+ T cells sorted from blood, taken in a trial of the OX40 agonist ivuxolimab. CDR3 region: CASSSGTSGGYFWVF. As DNA, the CDR3 is TGCGCCAGCAGCTCCGGGACTAGCGGGGGTTACTTTTGGGTCTTC.